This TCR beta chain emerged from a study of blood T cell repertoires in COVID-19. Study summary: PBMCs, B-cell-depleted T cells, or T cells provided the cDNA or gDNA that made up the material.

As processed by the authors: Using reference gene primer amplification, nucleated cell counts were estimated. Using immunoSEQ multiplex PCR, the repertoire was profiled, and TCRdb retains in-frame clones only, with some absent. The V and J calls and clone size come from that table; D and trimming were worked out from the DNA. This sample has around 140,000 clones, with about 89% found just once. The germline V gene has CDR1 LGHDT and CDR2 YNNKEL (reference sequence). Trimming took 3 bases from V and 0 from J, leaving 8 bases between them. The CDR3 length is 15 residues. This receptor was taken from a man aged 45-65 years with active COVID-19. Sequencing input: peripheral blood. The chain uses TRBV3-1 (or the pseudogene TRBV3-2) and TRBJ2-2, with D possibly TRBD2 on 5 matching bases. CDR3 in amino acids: CASSQTRANTGELFF. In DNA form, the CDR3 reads TGTGCCAGCAGCCAGACGCGGGCGAACACCGGGGAGCTGTTTTTT.